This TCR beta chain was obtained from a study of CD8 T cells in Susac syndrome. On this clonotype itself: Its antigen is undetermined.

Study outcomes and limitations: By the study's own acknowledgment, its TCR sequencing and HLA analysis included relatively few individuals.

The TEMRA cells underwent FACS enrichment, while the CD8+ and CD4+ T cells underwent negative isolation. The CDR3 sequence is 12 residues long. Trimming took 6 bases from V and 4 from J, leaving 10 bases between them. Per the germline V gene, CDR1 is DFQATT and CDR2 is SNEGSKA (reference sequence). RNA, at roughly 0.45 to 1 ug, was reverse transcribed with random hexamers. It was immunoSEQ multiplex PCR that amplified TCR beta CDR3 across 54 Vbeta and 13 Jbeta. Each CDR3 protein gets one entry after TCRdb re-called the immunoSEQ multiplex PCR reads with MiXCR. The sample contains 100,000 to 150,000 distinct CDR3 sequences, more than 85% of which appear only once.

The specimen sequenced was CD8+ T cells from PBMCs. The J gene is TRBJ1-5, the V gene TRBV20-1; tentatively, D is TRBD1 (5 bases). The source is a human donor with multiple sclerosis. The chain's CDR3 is CSATTENQPQHF. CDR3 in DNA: TGCAGTGCCACGACAGAAAATCAGCCCCAGCATTTT.